Listed below are T cell receptor beta chains from one sample, sequenced in a study of T cell responses to AZD1222 COVID-19 vaccine. The assay was immunoSEQ multiplex PCR, and TCRdb's table has in-frame clones only and misses some. Among 200,000 to 300,000 clones listed, just over 90% were seen once. This material consisted of peripheral blood, taken on day 0 of AZD1222 vaccination. All receptors come from an adult in good health. Both conserved end residues are part of each CDR3. D genes are given only for firm matches. Only part of the rows carry a size: once, few, many, or a class if the clone is expanded.

V	J	size	D	CDR3	DNA
TRBV2	TRBJ2-7	once	NA	CASSGPGTPEGLYF	TGTGCCAGCAGTGGGCCGGGGACACCAGAGGGTCTGTACTTC
TRBV12-3/TRBV12-4	TRBJ1-2	NA	NA	CASSLWGTNGYTF	TGTGCCAGCAGTTTGTGGGGCACAAATGGCTACACCTTC
TRBV3-1/TRBV3-2	TRBJ2-5	NA	NA	CASSQDLPQETQYF	TGTGCCAGCAGCCAAGATTTGCCACAAGAGACCCAGTACTTC
TRBV28	TRBJ1-2	NA	NA	CASSSQGTNYGYTF	TGTGCCAGCAGTTCCCAGGGGACCAACTATGGCTACACCTTC
TRBV6-5	TRBJ2-3	NA	NA	CASSGGITDTQYF	TGTGCCAGCAGCGGCGGAATCACAGATACGCAGTATTTT
TRBV5-6	TRBJ2-7	NA	TRBD1	CASSFGTGGLREQYF	TGTGCCAGCAGCTTCGGGACAGGGGGCCTTAGGGAGCAGTACTTC
TRBV24-1	TRBJ2-1	NA	NA	CATSDFPRSPGKPYNEQFF	TGTGCCACCAGTGATTTTCCCCGAAGTCCGGGAAAGCCCTACAATGAGCAGTTCTTC
TRBV27	TRBJ2-7	NA	TRBD2	CASSFQRESTYEQYF	TGTGCCAGCAGTTTCCAGCGGGAGAGTACCTACGAGCAGTACTTC
TRBV5-1	TRBJ2-2	NA	NA	CASSLQGEETGELFF	TGCGCCAGCAGCTTGCAGGGTGAGGAAACCGGGGAGCTGTTTTTT
TRBV28	TRBJ2-1	NA	TRBD2	CATKIGTSGGEQFF	TGTGCCACGAAAATAGGGACTAGCGGAGGAGAGCAGTTCTTC
TRBV7-9	TRBJ2-7	NA	TRBD2	CASYLGGGPYEQYF	TGTGCCAGCTACCTTGGCGGGGGACCCTACGAGCAGTACTTC
TRBV3-1/TRBV3-2	TRBJ1-4	NA	TRBD1	CASSRILGGDRADHATNEKLFF	TGTGCCAGCAGCCGCATCCTCGGGGGGGACAGGGCGGATCATGCAACTAATGAAAAACTGTTTTTT
TRBV5-1	TRBJ2-5	NA	TRBD2	CASALGGQETQYF	TGCGCCAGCGCCTTGGGGGGGCAAGAGACCCAGTACTTC
TRBV3-1/TRBV3-2	TRBJ2-7	NA	TRBD2	CASSQGRTSGGVYF	TGTGCCAGCAGCCAAGGACGGACTAGCGGGGGCGTGTACTTC
TRBV5-5	TRBJ1-5	NA	NA	CASSFGMGANQPQHF	TGTGCCAGCAGCTTTGGGATGGGGGCGAATCAGCCCCAGCATTTT
TRBV7-3	TRBJ1-2	NA	NA	CASSPGAGSGYTF	TGTGCCAGCAGCCCTGGGGCAGGGTCTGGCTACACCTTC
TRBV12-3/TRBV12-4	TRBJ2-7	NA	NA	CASSLGEYEQYF	TGTGCCAGCAGTTTGGGAGAGTACGAGCAGTACTTC
TRBV2	TRBJ1-1	NA	NA	CASNTDITTEAFF	TGTGCCAGCAATACAGACATTACCACTGAAGCTTTCTTT
TRBV28	TRBJ2-7	NA	NA	CASSKIQEPQTYEQYF	TGTGCCAGCAGTAAAATACAGGAGCCCCAAACCTACGAGCAGTACTTC
TRBV2	TRBJ2-5	NA	TRBD2	CAPSPASGGETQYF	TGTGCCCCCTCTCCGGCTAGCGGGGGAGAGACCCAGTACTTC
TRBV5-4	TRBJ1-1	few	TRBD1	CASSQGGNTEAFF	TGTGCCAGCAGCCAGGGGGGGAACACTGAAGCTTTCTTT
TRBV9	TRBJ2-5	NA	TRBD2	CASSVEAGEVETQYF	TGTGCCAGCAGCGTAGAGGCGGGAGAGGTAGAGACCCAGTACTTC
TRBV5-4	TRBJ2-7	NA	TRBD1	CASSTPTGSYEQYF	TGTGCCAGCAGCACCCCGACAGGGTCCTACGAGCAGTACTTC
TRBV5-1	TRBJ1-1	NA	NA	CASSPGEGLGTEAFF	TGCGCCAGCAGCCCCGGGGAGGGACTAGGCACTGAAGCTTTCTTT
TRBV28	TRBJ1-1	NA	NA	CASSSRNTEAFF	TGTGCCAGCAGTTCCAGGAACACTGAAGCTTTCTTT
TRBV24-1	TRBJ1-1	NA	NA	CATSPDERPEAFF	TGTGCCACCAGCCCAGACGAGCGCCCTGAAGCTTTCTTT
TRBV4-1	TRBJ1-1	NA	NA	CASSIRREVNTEAFF	TGCGCCAGCAGCATCCGCAGGGAGGTGAACACTGAAGCTTTCTTT
TRBV28	TRBJ1-6	NA	NA	CASSSSGQGNNSPLHF	NA